Each of the 29 T cell receptor beta chains below was sequenced from the same sample in a study of blood T cell repertoires in COVID-19. TCRdb's table, derived via immunoSEQ multiplex PCR, lists solely in-frame clones and lacks some. The sample includes about 210,000 clones, about 76% of them seen just once. The specimen sequenced was PBMCs or T cells enriched from blood (not recorded which). The receptors originated from a woman aged 45-60 years with acute COVID-19.

CDR3 in DNA: TGTGCCAGCAGCGCGACGACAGCCCCAAGCTCTGGAAACACCATATATTTT. Amino acids: CASSATTAPSSGNTIYF. The V call is TRBV3-1 (or the pseudogene TRBV3-2), the J call TRBJ1-3, with TRBD1 as a possible D gene (5 bases). Germline V gene lookup returns CDR1 LGHDT and CDR2 YNNKEL (reference sequence). Trimming took off 5 bases at V and 0 bases at J, with 17 bases between the two ends. The CDR3 consists of 17 residues.

V is TRBV19 and J is TRBJ2-2; 8 bases map to TRBD1. Germline trimming cut 5 bases from V and 11 bases from J; bases unmatched to any gene: 4. Germline V gene data show CDR1 as LNHDA and CDR2 as SQIVND (reference sequence). This CDR3 is built from 12 residues. The CDR3 region has the DNA TGTGCCAGTAGTGTACAGGGGGGAGAGCTGTTTTTT. Amino acid sequence: CASSVQGGELFF.

The CDR3 bases are TGTGCCAGCAGCGTAGCTAGCGGTTTTGAGCAGTTCTTC. It is translated as CASSVASGFEQFF. The chain joins TRBV9 to TRBJ2-1, with TRBD2 matching 7 bases. Germline assignment: CDR1 SGDLS and CDR2 YYNGEE. With V trimmed by 0 bases and J by 9 bases, 3 bases remained unmatched. This CDR3 contains 13 residues.

This clone appeared a few times. The genes are TRBV7-9 and TRBJ2-5, with 8 bases that match TRBD2. With 8 bases clipped from V and 4 bases from J, the junction kept 9 bases outside the gene matches. The CDR3 covers 14 residues. Germline CDR1 SEHNR, CDR2 FQNEAQ (reference sequence). CDR3 DNA sequence: TGTGCCAGCGGACAAGGACTAGCCGGAGAGACCCAGTACTTC. This sequence encodes CASGQGLAGETQYF.

J is TRBJ2-1 and V is TRBV25-1; D possibly corresponds to TRBD2 (5 bases). V was pared by 3 bases and J by 11 bases, with 14 bases between. The CDR3 sequence is 13 residues long. Looked up from germline, CDR1 is MGHDK and CDR2 is SYGVNS. The CDR3 loop reads CASSDPPGKKQFF. The CDR3, as DNA: TGTGCCAGCAGTGACCCCCCCGGGAAGAAGCAGTTCTTC.

V and J are TRBV30 and TRBJ1-2; D call uncertain. Germline values: CDR1 GTSNPN, CDR2 SVGIG (reference sequence). The CDR3 has 13 residues. Between the trimmed V and J ends, which lost 1 base and 5 bases, there was a span of 11 bases. This CDR3 reads CAWSATGEYGYTF. CDR3 bases: TGTGCCTGGAGTGCCACCGGGGAGTATGGCTACACCTTC.

CDR3 protein: CASTGENTEAFF. The CDR3 DNA reads as TGTGCCAGTACCGGAGAGAACACTGAAGCTTTCTTT. The chain is built from TRBV19 and TRBJ1-1, with D uncertain. CDR1 is LNHDA, CDR2 SQIVND, per germline (reference sequence). CDR3 length equals 12 residues. Trimming took 7 bases from V and 1 from J, leaving 7 bases between them.

The gene calls are TRBV6-2 or TRBV6-3 and TRBJ1-5; D not certain. Germline lookup yields CDR1 MNHEY and CDR2 SVGEGT. Trimming cost V 2 bases and J 6 bases, with 14 bases left between them. This CDR3 comprises 15 residues. CDR3 residues: CASSYNKTGGQPQHF. DNA of the CDR3: TGTGCCAGCAGTTACAATAAGACCGGCGGTCAGCCCCAGCATTTT.

This chain links TRBV6-2 or TRBV6-3 with TRBJ2-5; TRBD2 agrees at 12 bases. After removal of 6 bases from V and 5 bases from J, the junction contained 7 bases not matched to a gene. Germline V gene lookup returns CDR1 MNHEY and CDR2 SVGEGT. The CDR3 consists of 15 residues. This CDR3 reads CASSPGLAGMETQYF. The CDR3 coding sequence is TGTGCCAGCAGCCCAGGACTAGCGGGAATGGAGACCCAGTACTTC.

The chain's CDR3 is CASSQDGLLNSPLHF. The CDR3 region has the DNA TGTGCCAGCAGCCAAGATGGACTCCTTAATTCACCCCTCCACTTT. The chain is built from TRBV3-1 (or the pseudogene TRBV3-2) and TRBJ1-6, with D unresolved. In germline, CDR1 is LGHDT, CDR2 YNNKEL (reference sequence). This CDR3 is built from 15 residues. V was trimmed by 0 bases and J by 6 bases, leaving 9 bases between them.

The chain links TRBV18 to TRBJ1-4, with D hard to call. This CDR3 contains 14 residues. Deletions cut 1 base from V and 7 bases from J, with 10 bases between. The germline gives CDR1 KGHSH, CDR2 LQKENI. This CDR3 is CASSPLTQSEKLFF. The CDR3 DNA reads TGTGCCAGCTCACCACTGACTCAGAGTGAAAAACTGTTTTTT. Complete variable domain (other parts from reference TRBV18 and TRBJ1-4): NAGVMQNPRHLVRRRGQEARLRCSPMKGHSHVYWYRQLPEEGLKFMVYLQKENIIDESGMPKERFSAEFPKEGPSILRIQQVVRGDSAAYFCASSPLTQSEKLFFGSGTQLSVL.

J is TRBJ2-3 and V is TRBV18; 12 bases are shared with TRBD2. J gave up 2 bases and V 3 bases, and 9 bases lay outside the gene matches. From germline, CDR1 is KGHSH and CDR2 LQKENI. This CDR3 has 18 residues. Here the CDR3 reads CASSPGTSGLGHTDTQYF. Here the CDR3 DNA reads TGTGCCAGCTCACCCGGGACTAGCGGGTTGGGTCACACAGATACGCAGTATTTT.

J is TRBJ1-6 and V is TRBV6-2 or TRBV6-3, with TRBD1 as a possible D gene (5 bases). The V gene lost 2 bases and the J gene lost 7 bases, with 12 bases spanning the gap. Germline CDR1 MNHEY, CDR2 SVGEGT. This CDR3 has 15 amino acids. The CDR3 DNA sequence: TGTGCCAGCAGTTACAACGGGCAGGGAAATTCACCCCTCCACTTT. It translates to CASSYNGQGNSPLHF.

The rearrangement links TRBV27 to TRBJ2-2; the D gene is possibly TRBD1 (5 bases). Deletions cut 10 bases from V and 3 bases from J, with 18 bases between. The germline V gene encodes CDR1 MNHEY and CDR2 SMNVEV (reference sequence). The CDR3 runs 15 residues. The CDR3 DNA sequence: TGTGCCACAAAAAAGGAGACAGACTACACCGGGGAGCTGTTTTTT. It specifies CATKKETDYTGELFF.

CDR3: CASSTDRFDSPLHF. As DNA, the CDR3 is TGTGCCAGCAGCACCGACAGGTTTGATTCACCCCTCCACTTT. V usage is TRBV25-1 and J usage is TRBJ1-6; a weak D match, TRBD1 (6 bases). There are 14 residues in the CDR3. V lost 6 bases, J lost 8 bases, and 14 bases lay in between. From germline, CDR1 is MGHDK and CDR2 SYGVNS. The full variable domain, with the rest looked up from reference TRBV25-1 and TRBJ1-6, is EADIYQTPRYLVIGTGKKITLECSQTMGHDKMYWYQQDPGMELHLIHYSYGVNSTEKGDLSSESTVSRIRTEHFPLTLESARPSHTSQYLCASSTDRFDSPLHFGNGTRLTVT.

V and J are TRBV9 and TRBJ1-2; the match to TRBD1 covers 7 bases. Germline CDR1 and CDR2: SGDLS and YYNGEE. The V gene end was trimmed by 2 bases and the J gene end by 4 bases; junction bases not matched to a gene: 5. This CDR3 has 14 residues. DNA of the CDR3: TGTGCCAGCAGCGTGACAGGGTCTTCCTATGGCTACACCTTC. It is translated as CASSVTGSSYGYTF.

This chain uses TRBV11-2 with TRBJ2-1, with D possibly TRBD1 on 5 matching bases. The CDR3 spans 15 residues. V gave up 1 base and J gave up 5 bases, with 12 bases separating them. Germline V lookup: CDR1 SGHAT, CDR2 FQNNGV. CDR3 in DNA: TGTGCCAGCAGCTTAGTTGGTGGGGCAGACAATGAGCAGTTCTTC. Translated: CASSLVGGADNEQFF.

The rearrangement links TRBV7-2 to TRBJ2-7; no reliable D call. Germline CDR1 SGHTA, CDR2 FQGNSA. There are 12 residues in the CDR3. The V and J ends lost 2 bases and 4 bases respectively, with 6 bases between them. The CDR3 loop is CASSLSRYEQYF. The CDR3 DNA sequence: TGTGCCAGCAGCTTATCTCGGTACGAGCAGTACTTC.

The CDR3 here is CASNTPKIANTEAFF. The CDR3 bases are TGTGCCAGCAACACGCCGAAAATAGCGAACACTGAAGCTTTCTTT. The rearrangement links TRBV2 to TRBJ1-1; D gene uncertain. V was clipped by 7 bases and J by 1 base, with 16 bases between them. Germline V gene lookup returns CDR1 SNHLY and CDR2 FYNNEI. The CDR3 contains 15 residues.

The chain carries TRBV6-1 and TRBJ2-3; 7 bases are a match to TRBD2. Germline lookup yields CDR1 MNHNS and CDR2 SASEGT. V shed 2 bases and J 0 bases; nucleotides not matched to a gene: 5. The CDR3 totals 16 residues. The CDR3 region is CASSETDGGSTDTQYF. CDR3 coding DNA: TGTGCCAGCAGTGAAACGGACGGGGGGAGCACAGATACGCAGTATTTT.

Only one count was recorded for this clone. The chain employs TRBV7-3 and TRBJ2-4; no clear D. This CDR3 has 14 residues. The germline gives CDR1 SGHTA, CDR2 FQGTGA. V lost 0 bases and J lost 9, with 12 bases in between. The CDR3 spells CASSLTGASAIQYF. Here the CDR3 DNA reads TGTGCCAGCAGCTTAACGGGTGCTAGTGCCATTCAGTACTTC.

Of note for this clone: An end of the junction differs from the germline gene, which may be a read error. The gene calls are TRBV14 and TRBJ2-4; TRBD1 aligns across 7 bases. Germline V gene data show CDR1 as SGHDN and CDR2 as FVKESK. This CDR3 region has 12 residues. CDR3 bases: TGTGCCAGCAGCCAAGACAGATGGGGACAGAACTTC. Translation gives CASSQDRWGQNF.

On this clone itself: Other DNA sequences from this sample encode an identical CDR3 as well. V is TRBV4-1 and J is TRBJ2-7, with 12 bases fitting TRBD1. V gave up 0 bases and J gave up 7 bases; unmatched junction bases: 4. In germline, CDR1 is MGHRA, CDR2 YSYEKL. The CDR3 contains 15 residues. Written as DNA, the CDR3 is TGCGCCAGCAGCCAAGAGGGACAGGGGGCGCGGGAGCAGTACTTC. This encodes CASSQEGQGAREQYF.

The rearrangement links TRBV5-4 to TRBJ1-2; 12 bases map to TRBD1. In germline, CDR1 is SGHNT, CDR2 YYREEE (reference sequence). The CDR3 contains 15 residues. V lost 3 bases, J lost 4 bases, and 4 bases stayed unmatched. CDR3 amino acids: CASSSGQGAVYGYTF. CDR3 in DNA: TGTGCCAGCAGCTCGGGACAGGGGGCCGTCTATGGCTACACCTTC.

V usage is TRBV28 and J usage is TRBJ2-3, with a tentative D call TRBD2 (6 bases). Germline V lookup: CDR1 MDHEN, CDR2 SYDVKM. The CDR3 contains 12 residues. Trimming took 5 bases from V and 9 from J, leaving 12 bases between them. CDR3 sequence reads: CASSTRLVTQYF. DNA for the CDR3: TGTGCCAGCAGTACCCGACTAGTAACGCAGTATTTT.

The chain joins TRBV18 to TRBJ1-1; no clear D gene. With 0 bases removed from V and 0 bases from J, the gap between germline ends came to 8 bases. The CDR3 contains 15 residues. The germline V gene encodes CDR1 KGHSH and CDR2 LQKENI. CDR3 in amino acids: CASSPPNSMNTEAFF. In DNA, the CDR3 is TGTGCCAGCTCACCACCTAACAGCATGAACACTGAAGCTTTCTTT.

This clone has only one observation. The rearrangement joins TRBV10-3 to TRBJ1-1; 7 nucleotides agree with TRBD1. Per the germline V gene, CDR1 is ENHRY and CDR2 is SYGVKD. Losses at the gene ends were 5 bases for V and 8 bases for J; bases not matched to a gene: 8. The CDR3 loop spans 13 amino acids. The CDR3 nucleotides read TGTGCCATCAGTAAAGAGACAGGGCTCGAAGCTTTCTTT. Translation gives CAISKETGLEAFF.

The chain has TRBV11-2 and TRBJ1-2; a weak D match, TRBD1 (6 bases). The V and J ends lost 1 base and 3 bases respectively, with 9 bases between them. CDR3 size: 14 residues. CDR1 SGHAT and CDR2 FQNNGV come from the germline V gene. The CDR3, as DNA: TGTGCCAGCAGCTTAGGTCAGGGGTACTATGGCTACACCTTC. It translates to CASSLGQGYYGYTF. The entire variable domain, with the rest obtained from reference TRBV11-2 and TRBJ1-2, is as follows: EAGVAQSPRYKIIEKRQSVAFWCNPISGHATLYWYQQILGQGPKLLIQFQNNGVVDDSQLPKDRFSAERLKGVDSTLKIQPAKLEDSAVYLCASSLGQGYYGYTFGSGTRLTVV.

The V call is TRBV7-2, the J call TRBJ1-2; possible D gene TRBD1, 5 bases. Germline V gives CDR1 SGHTA, CDR2 FQGNSA. V dropped 1 base and J dropped 3 bases, with 9 bases sitting between them. The CDR3 covers 14 residues. The CDR3 DNA follows: TGTGCCAGCAGCTTAGTAACAGGAGACTATGGCTACACCTTC. Its protein is CASSLVTGDYGYTF.